Each of the 8 T cell receptor beta chains below was sequenced from the same sample in a study of shared clonotypes between healthy human individuals. Assay used: immunoSEQ multiplex PCR; TCRdb lists only in-frame clones, some missing. In the table there are about 1 million clones, 75% of which are singletons. The sequenced sample was memory CD4+ T cells sorted from blood. Subset given: CD45RA-negative fraction. The source of these receptors is a man aged 18 to 30 in good health.

This clone turned up a few times. The chain combines TRBV9 with TRBJ1-1; D might be TRBD1 (5 bases). Germline V CDR1 and CDR2: SGDLS, YYNGEE. This CDR3 is built from 16 residues. Trimming took 0 bases from V and 2 from J, leaving 14 bases between them. CDR3 amino acids: CASSVGGAMGNTEAFF. The CDR3 nucleotides read TGTGCCAGCAGCGTAGGAGGGGCGATGGGAAACACTGAAGCTTTCTTT.

V is TRBV6-5 and J is TRBJ2-5; 9 bases fit TRBD2. Trimming cost V 5 bases and J 4 bases; bases outside gene matches: 8. Germline loops: CDR1 MNHEY, CDR2 SVGAGI. The length of the CDR3 is 15 residues. CDR3 protein: CASSPLAGVGETQYF. DNA for the CDR3: TGTGCCAGCAGTCCATTAGCGGGAGTAGGAGAGACCCAGTACTTC.

The CDR3 DNA follows: TGTGCCAGCTTTTTACAGAACAGGGATCATTCACCCCTCCACTTT. Translating gives CASFLQNRDHSPLHF. The chain employs TRBV7-9 and TRBJ1-6; the D gene is possibly TRBD1 (6 bases). Per germline, CDR1 SEHNR and CDR2 FQNEAQ (reference sequence). V gave up 8 bases and J gave up 8 bases, with 19 bases separating them. The CDR3 contains 15 residues. The variable domain in full, completed from reference TRBV7-9 and TRBJ1-6, reads DTGVSQNPRHKITKRGQNVTFRCDPISEHNRLYWYRQTLGQGPEFLTYFQNEAQLEKSRLLSDRFSAERPKGSFSTLEIQRTEQGDSAMYLCASFLQNRDHSPLHFGNGTRLTVT.

The chain combines TRBV30 with TRBJ1-2; 8 bases align to TRBD1. The germline V gene has CDR1 GTSNPN and CDR2 SVGIG (reference sequence). Trimming at V came to 2 bases and at J to 6 bases, leaving 5 bases not matched to a gene. This CDR3 has 13 amino acids. The CDR3, as DNA: TGTGCCTGGAGTCCAGGGGGCCTAAATGGCTACACCTTC. Translation gives CAWSPGGLNGYTF.

The V gene is TRBV29-1, the J gene TRBJ2-3, with 9 bases fitting TRBD1. The V gene's germline CDR1 is SQVTM and CDR2 ANQGSEA. The V gene end was trimmed by 7 bases and the J gene end by 1 base; junction bases not matched to a gene: 6. The CDR3 is 14 residues long. CDR3 DNA: TGCAGCGCGGAGACAGGGGGGGGCACAGATACGCAGTATTTT. Translating gives CSAETGGGTDTQYF.

A word on this clone: Distinct nucleotide sequences in the sample also encode this CDR3. This chain links TRBV5-1 with TRBJ1-5; D is undetermined. From germline, CDR1 is SGHRS and CDR2 YFSETQ. V lost 0 bases to trimming and J lost 5 bases, with 6 bases between them. The CDR3 length is 13 residues. CDR3: CASSLGPDQPQHF. CDR3 DNA sequence: TGCGCCAGCAGCTTGGGCCCCGATCAGCCCCAGCATTTT.

This chain uses TRBV12-2 with TRBJ1-2. TRBV12-2 is a pseudogene segment. The CDR3 extends over 11 amino acids. The CDR3 here is CASRSGTSQTF. In DNA, the CDR3 is TGTGCAAGTCGCTCCGGGACTTCCCAGACCTTC.

The chain carries TRBV5-1 and TRBJ2-5; TRBD1 aligns across 12 bases. Germline trimming cut 2 bases from V and 5 bases from J; bases unmatched to any gene: 13. The CDR3 is 18 amino acids. Germline CDR1 and CDR2: SGHRS and YFSETQ. CDR3 region: CASSFSPSGTGGGETQYF. The CDR3, as DNA: TGCGCCAGCAGCTTCTCCCCATCCGGGACAGGGGGCGGGGAGACCCAGTACTTC. The whole variable domain, filled in from reference TRBV5-1 and TRBJ2-5, reads KAGVTQTPRYLIKTRGQQVTLSCSPISGHRSVSWYQQTPGQGLQFLFEYFSETQRNKGNFPGRFSGRQFSNSRSEMNVSTLELGDSALYLCASSFSPSGTGGGETQYFGPGTRLLVL.